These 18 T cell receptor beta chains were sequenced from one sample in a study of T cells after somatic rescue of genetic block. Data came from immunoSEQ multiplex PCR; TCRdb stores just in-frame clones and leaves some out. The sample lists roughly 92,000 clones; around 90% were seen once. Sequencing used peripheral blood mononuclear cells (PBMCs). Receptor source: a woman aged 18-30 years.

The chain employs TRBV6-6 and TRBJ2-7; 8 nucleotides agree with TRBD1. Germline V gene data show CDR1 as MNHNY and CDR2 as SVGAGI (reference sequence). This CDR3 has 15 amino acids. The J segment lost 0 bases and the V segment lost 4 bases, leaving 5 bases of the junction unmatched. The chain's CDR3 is CASSSGTGLSYEQYF. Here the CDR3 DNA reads TGTGCCAGCAGTTCTGGGACAGGCCTCTCCTACGAGCAGTACTTC.

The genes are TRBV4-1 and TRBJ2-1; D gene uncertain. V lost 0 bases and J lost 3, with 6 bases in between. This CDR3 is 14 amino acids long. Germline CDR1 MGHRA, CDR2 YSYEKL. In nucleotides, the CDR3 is TGCGCCAGCAGCCAAGATATTGGCTACAATGAGCAGTTCTTC. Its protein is CASSQDIGYNEQFF.

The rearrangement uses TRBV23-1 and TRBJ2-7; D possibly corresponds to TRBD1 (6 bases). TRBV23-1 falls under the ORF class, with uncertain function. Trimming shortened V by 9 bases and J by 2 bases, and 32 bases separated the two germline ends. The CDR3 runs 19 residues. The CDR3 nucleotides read TGCGCCAGACGACAGGACCACTTGTCGGGGACCTACGGGACCTACGAGCAGTACTTC. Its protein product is CARRQDHLSGTYGTYEQYF.

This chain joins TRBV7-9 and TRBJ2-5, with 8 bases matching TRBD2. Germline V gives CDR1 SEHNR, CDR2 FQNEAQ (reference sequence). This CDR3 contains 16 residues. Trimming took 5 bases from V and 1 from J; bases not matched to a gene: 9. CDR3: CASSPPGTRGQETQYF. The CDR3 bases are TGTGCCAGCAGCCCCCCGGGGACTAGGGGCCAAGAGACCCAGTACTTC.

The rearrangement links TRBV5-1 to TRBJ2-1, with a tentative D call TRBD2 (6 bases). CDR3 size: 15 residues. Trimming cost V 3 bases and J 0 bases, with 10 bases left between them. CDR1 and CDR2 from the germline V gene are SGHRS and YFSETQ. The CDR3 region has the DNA TGCGCCAGCAGCTCAGACGGGAGCTCCTACAATGAGCAGTTCTTC. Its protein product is CASSSDGSSYNEQFF. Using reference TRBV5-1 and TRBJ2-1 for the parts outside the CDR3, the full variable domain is KAGVTQTPRYLIKTRGQQVTLSCSPISGHRSVSWYQQTPGQGLQFLFEYFSETQRNKGNFPGRFSGRQFSNSRSEMNVSTLELGDSALYLCASSSDGSSYNEQFFGPGTRLTVL.

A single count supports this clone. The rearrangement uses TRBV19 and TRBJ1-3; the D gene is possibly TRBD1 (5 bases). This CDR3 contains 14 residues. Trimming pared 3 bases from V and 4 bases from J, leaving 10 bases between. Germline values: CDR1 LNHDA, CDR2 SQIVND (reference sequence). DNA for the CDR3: TGTGCCAGTAGTATGACAGCGATGGGAAACACCATATATTTT. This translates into CASSMTAMGNTIYF.

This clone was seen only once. CDR3 nucleotides: TGTGCCAGCAGCCCCGAACCCTACACCGAGCCCCAGCATTTT. It yields the protein CASSPEPYTEPQHF. V and J are TRBV5-8 and TRBJ1-5, with no clear D. The CDR3 runs to 14 residues. V lost 4 bases and J 8 bases, leaving 16 bases between the germline ends. Germline V gives CDR1 SGHTS, CDR2 YDEGEE.

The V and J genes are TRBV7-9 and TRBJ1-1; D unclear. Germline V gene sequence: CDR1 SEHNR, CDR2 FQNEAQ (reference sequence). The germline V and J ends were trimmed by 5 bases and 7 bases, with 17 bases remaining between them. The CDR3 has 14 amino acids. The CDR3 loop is CASSLRAAENEAFF. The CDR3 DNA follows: TGTGCCAGCAGCCTTAGGGCGGCAGAGAATGAAGCTTTCTTT.

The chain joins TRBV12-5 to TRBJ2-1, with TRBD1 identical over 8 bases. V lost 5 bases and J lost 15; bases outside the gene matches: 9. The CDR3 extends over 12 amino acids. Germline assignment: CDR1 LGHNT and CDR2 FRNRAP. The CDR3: CASGASGQVLFF. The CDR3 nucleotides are TGTGCTAGTGGTGCCTCGGGACAGGTTTTGTTCTTC. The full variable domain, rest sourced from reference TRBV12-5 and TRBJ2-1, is DARVTQTPRHKVTEMGQEVTMRCQPILGHNTVFWYRQTMMQGLELLAYFRNRAPLDDSGMPKDRFSAEMPDATLATLKIQPSEPRDSAVYFCASGASGQVLFFGPGTRLTVL.

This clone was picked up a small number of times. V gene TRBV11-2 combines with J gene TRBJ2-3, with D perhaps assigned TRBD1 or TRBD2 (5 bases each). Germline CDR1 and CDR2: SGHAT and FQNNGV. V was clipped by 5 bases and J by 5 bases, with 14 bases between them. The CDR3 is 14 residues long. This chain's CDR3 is CASSRDGTIDTQYF. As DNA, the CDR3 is TGTGCCAGCAGCCGGGACGGGACCATAGATACGCAGTATTTT.

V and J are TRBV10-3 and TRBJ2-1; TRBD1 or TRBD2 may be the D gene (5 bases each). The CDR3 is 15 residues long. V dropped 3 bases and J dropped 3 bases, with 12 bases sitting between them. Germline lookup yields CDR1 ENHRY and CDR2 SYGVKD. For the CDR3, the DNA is TGTGCCATCAGTGATCTGAGGGACCTCTACAATGAGCAGTTCTTC. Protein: CAISDLRDLYNEQFF.

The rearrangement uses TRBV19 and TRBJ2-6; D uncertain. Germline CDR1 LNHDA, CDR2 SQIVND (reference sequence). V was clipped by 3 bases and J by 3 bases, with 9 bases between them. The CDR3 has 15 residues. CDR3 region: CASSMGRLGANVLTF. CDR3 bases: TGTGCCAGTAGTATGGGCAGGCTTGGGGCCAACGTCCTGACTTTC.

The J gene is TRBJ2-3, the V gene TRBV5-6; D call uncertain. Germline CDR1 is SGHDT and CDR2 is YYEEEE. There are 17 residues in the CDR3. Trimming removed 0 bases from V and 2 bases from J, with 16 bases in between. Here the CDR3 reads CASSLAVAAINTDTQYF. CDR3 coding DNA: TGTGCCAGCAGCTTGGCGGTAGCAGCGATCAACACAGATACGCAGTATTTT.

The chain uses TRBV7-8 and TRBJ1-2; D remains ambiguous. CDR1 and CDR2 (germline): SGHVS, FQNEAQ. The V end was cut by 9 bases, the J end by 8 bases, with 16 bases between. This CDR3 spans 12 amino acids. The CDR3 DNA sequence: TGTGCCAGTAGGGCCCCAGCGCAGGGCTACACCTTC. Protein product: CASRAPAQGYTF.

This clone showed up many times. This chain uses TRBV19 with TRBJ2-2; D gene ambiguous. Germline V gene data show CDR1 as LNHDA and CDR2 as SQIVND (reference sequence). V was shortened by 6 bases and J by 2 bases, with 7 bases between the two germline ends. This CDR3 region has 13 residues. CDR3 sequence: CASRELNTGELFF. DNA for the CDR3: TGTGCCAGTAGAGAGCTAAACACCGGGGAGCTGTTTTTT.

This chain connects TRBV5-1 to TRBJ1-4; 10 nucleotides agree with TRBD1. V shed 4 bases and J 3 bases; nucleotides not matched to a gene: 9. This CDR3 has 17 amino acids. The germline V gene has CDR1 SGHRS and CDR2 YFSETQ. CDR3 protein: CASSIGDRGWPNEKLFF. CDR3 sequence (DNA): TGCGCCAGCAGCATCGGGGACAGGGGATGGCCTAATGAAAAACTGTTTTTT.

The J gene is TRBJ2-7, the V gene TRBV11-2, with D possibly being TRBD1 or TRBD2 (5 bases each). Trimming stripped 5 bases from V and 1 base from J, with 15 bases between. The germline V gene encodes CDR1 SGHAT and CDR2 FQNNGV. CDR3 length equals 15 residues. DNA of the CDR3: TGTGCCAGCAGCACCCCGGGACCACGATCCTACGAGCAGTACTTC. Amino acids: CASSTPGPRSYEQYF.

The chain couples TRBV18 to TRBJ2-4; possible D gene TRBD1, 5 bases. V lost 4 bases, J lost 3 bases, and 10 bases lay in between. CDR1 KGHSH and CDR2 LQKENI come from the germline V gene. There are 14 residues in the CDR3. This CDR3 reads CASSHPDNKNIQYF. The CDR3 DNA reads TGTGCCAGCTCACATCCGGACAACAAAAACATTCAGTACTTC.